Presented here are 21 T cell receptor beta chains from one specimen sequenced in a study of identical twins. Each CDR3 protein gets one entry after TCRdb re-called the 5' RACE reads with MiXCR. Of 400,000 to 500,000 distinct CDR3 sequences in the sample, 15% to 20% are singletons; the top ten hold 12%. The sequenced sample was naive T cells sorted from blood. The receptors were gathered from a man aged 45 to 65 in good health.

This clonotype has ten or more counts. This chain links TRBV4-2 with TRBJ2-5; 10 bases match TRBD2. The V gene's germline CDR1 is LGHNA and CDR2 YNFKEQ. The CDR3 is 17 amino acids. V dropped 0 bases and J dropped 2; count of bases not matched to a gene: 6. The DNA for the CDR3 is TGTGCCAGCAGCCAAGAGGGGACTAGCGTGTTGCAAGAGACCCAGTACTTC. Protein product: CASSQEGTSVLQETQYF.

This clonotype was observed many times. The rearrangement links TRBV29-1 to TRBJ2-1; 7 bases map to TRBD2. There are 14 residues in the CDR3. Germline CDR1 and CDR2: SQVTM and ANQGSEA. The V gene end was trimmed by 7 bases and the J gene end by 0 bases; junction bases not matched to a gene: 6. The CDR3 loop reads CSERDASSYNEQFF. In nucleotides, the CDR3 is TGCAGCGAGCGGGACGCCAGCTCCTACAATGAGCAGTTCTTC.

This clonotype was seen a handful of times. The gene calls are TRBV28 and TRBJ2-1; D not certain. The CDR3 consists of 14 residues. Germline lookup yields CDR1 MDHEN and CDR2 SYDVKM. V was cut by 2 bases and J by 0 bases, with 5 bases left in between. Written as DNA, the CDR3 is TGTGCCAGCAGTTTACCGACCTCCTACAATGAGCAGTTCTTC. Translated: CASSLPTSYNEQFF.

In its sample, this clonotype was seen many times. This chain links TRBV5-4 with TRBJ2-3; 10 nucleotides match TRBD2. With 4 bases clipped from V and 5 bases from J, the junction kept 10 bases outside the gene matches. The CDR3 sequence is 16 residues long. Looked up from germline, CDR1 is SGHNT and CDR2 is YYREEE (reference sequence). As DNA, the CDR3 is TGTGCCAGCAGCACGGGAATAGCGGGGGGAATAGATACGCAGTATTTT. Amino acid sequence: CASSTGIAGGIDTQYF.

The chain couples TRBV30 to TRBJ2-7; TRBD1 is a possible D gene (5 bases). The CDR3 length is 13 residues. Germline CDR1 is GTSNPN and CDR2 is SVGIG (reference sequence). Trimming shortened V by 1 base and J by 2 bases, and 9 bases separated the two germline ends. CDR3 DNA: TGTGCCTGGAGTGGTTTACAGGCCTACGAGCAGTACTTC. It translates to CAWSGLQAYEQYF. Complete variable domain (other parts from reference TRBV30 and TRBJ2-7): SQTIHQWPATLVQPVGSPLSLECTVEGTSNPNLYWYRQAAGRGLQLLFYSVGIGQISSEVPQNLSASRPQDRQFILSSKKLLLSDSGFYLCAWSGLQAYEQYFGPGTRLTVT.

There are many counts of this clonotype. The chain is built from TRBV11-2 and TRBJ2-3, with TRBD2 as a possible D gene (5 bases). Germline lookup yields CDR1 SGHAT and CDR2 FQNNGV. The CDR3 consists of 15 residues. V lost 0 bases, J lost 7 bases, and 14 bases lay in between. CDR3 nucleotides: TGTGCCAGCAGCTTAGATCCGGGGTCCGGGTATACGCAGTATTTT. Encoded protein: CASSLDPGSGYTQYF.

Details on this clonotype: The junction departs from the called germline gene at one end, perhaps through a read error. The chain joins TRBV6-2 or TRBV6-3 to TRBJ2-4, with D possibly being TRBD1 (6 bases). Germline values: CDR1 MNHEY, CDR2 SVGEGT. This CDR3 comprises 12 residues. CDR3 coding DNA: TGTGCCAGCAGTTCCGGTACAGGGAAGGGTGTCTTC. Protein product: CASSSGTGKGVF.

This chain connects TRBV27 to TRBJ1-1, with D unresolved. The CDR3 has 14 amino acids. Trimming pared 4 bases from V and 1 base from J, leaving 10 bases between. From germline, CDR1 is MNHEY and CDR2 SMNVEV (reference sequence). The CDR3 DNA follows: TGTGCCAGCAGTTCCCCTGGCAGGAACACTGAAGCTTTCTTT. Translation gives CASSSPGRNTEAFF.

V gene TRBV5-1 combines with J gene TRBJ1-1; D not certain. Germline V gene data show CDR1 as SGHRS and CDR2 as YFSETQ. The CDR3 totals 15 residues. Between the trimmed V and J ends, which lost 4 bases and 0 bases, there was a span of 13 bases. The CDR3 nucleotides are TGCGCCAGCAGCGTGGGCAGGACTATGAACACTGAAGCTTTCTTT. Translation gives CASSVGRTMNTEAFF.

This clonotype occurred a few times. This chain joins TRBV29-1 and TRBJ2-3; weak D call: TRBD1 (6 bases). The CDR3 has 14 residues. The germline V gene encodes CDR1 SQVTM and CDR2 ANQGSEA. The ends were cut back, 6 bases at V and 0 bases at J, with 13 bases in the middle. The CDR3 is CSVGTGSSTDTQYF. CDR3 nucleotide sequence: TGCAGCGTGGGAACAGGGTCTAGCACAGATACGCAGTATTTT.

This clonotype appeared a few times. This sequence joins TRBV5-1 and TRBJ1-6; D might be TRBD1 (5 bases). V was cut by 0 bases and J by 8 bases, with 12 bases left in between. Germline CDR1 is SGHRS and CDR2 is YFSETQ. CDR3 size: 15 residues. The CDR3 sequence is CASSLAGPGYSPLHF. CDR3 DNA: TGCGCCAGCAGCTTGGCGGGACCGGGTTATTCACCCCTCCACTTT.

The chain is built from TRBV5-4 and TRBJ2-2; D ambiguous. Trimming shortened V by 0 bases and J by 6 bases, and 6 bases separated the two germline ends. This CDR3 contains 13 residues. CDR1 SGHNT and CDR2 YYREEE come from the germline V gene (reference sequence). The CDR3 region is CASSLVTSGELFF. The CDR3, as DNA: TGTGCCAGCAGCTTGGTAACCTCCGGGGAGCTGTTTTTT.

This clonotype was observed a few times. The rearrangement links TRBV5-4 to TRBJ2-1; 13 positions match TRBD2. The CDR3 has 17 amino acids. The germline V gene encodes CDR1 SGHNT and CDR2 YYREEE (reference sequence). Germline trimming cut 4 bases from V and 3 bases from J; bases unmatched to any gene: 7. CDR3 residues: CASSPTSGRALYNEQFF. The CDR3 region has the DNA TGTGCCAGCAGCCCTACTAGCGGGAGGGCCCTCTACAATGAGCAGTTCTTC. The full variable domain, with the rest looked up from reference TRBV5-4 and TRBJ2-1, is ETGVTQSPTHLIKTRGQQVTLRCSSQSGHNTVSWYQQALGQGPQFIFQYYREEENGRGNFPPRFSGLQFPNYSSELNVNALELDDSALYLCASSPTSGRALYNEQFFGPGTRLTVL.

This rearrangement joins TRBV7-2 to TRBJ2-7; D gene ambiguous. The CDR3 has 15 residues. V lost 0 bases and J lost 3, with 12 bases in between. The germline gives CDR1 SGHTA, CDR2 FQGNSA. DNA of the CDR3: TGTGCCAGCAGCTTAGCGCTTTTGGCAAACTACGAGCAGTACTTC. Amino acid sequence: CASSLALLANYEQYF.

This clonotype has more than one count but fewer than ten. This sequence joins TRBV5-1 and TRBJ2-1, with D perhaps given as TRBD1 or TRBD2 (5 bases each). V dropped 4 bases and J dropped 5 bases, with 13 bases sitting between them. The CDR3 runs to 14 residues. Per the germline V gene, CDR1 is SGHRS and CDR2 is YFSETQ. The chain's CDR3 is CASSQGTGHNEQFF. The CDR3 coding sequence is TGCGCCAGCAGCCAAGGGACGGGTCACAATGAGCAGTTCTTC.

V and J are TRBV12-3 or TRBV12-4 and TRBJ2-2; 14 bases are shared with TRBD2. There are 16 residues in the CDR3. V lost 3 bases and J lost 6; bases outside the gene matches: 3. DNA of the CDR3: TGTGCCAGCAGTTTGGGACTAGCGGGGGTTCCCGGGGAGCTGTTTTTT. It encodes CASSLGLAGVPGELFF.

This clonotype showed up many times. This chain uses TRBV5-1 with TRBJ2-7; D is unresolved. Germline CDR1 is SGHRS and CDR2 is YFSETQ. The V gene lost 0 bases and the J gene lost 0 bases, with 7 bases spanning the gap. The CDR3 totals 14 residues. CDR3 loop: CASSLGWSSYEQYF. The DNA of the CDR3 is TGCGCCAGCAGCTTGGGGTGGAGCTCCTACGAGCAGTACTTC.

This clonotype was counted between two and nine times. V is TRBV10-3 and J is TRBJ2-1; D assignment may be TRBD1 or TRBD2 (5 bases each). Germline V lookup: CDR1 ENHRY, CDR2 SYGVKD. Trimming took 0 bases from V and 9 from J, leaving 18 bases between them. The CDR3 runs 16 residues. The CDR3 here is CAISESSLGLASEQFF. CDR3 nucleotides: TGTGCCATCAGTGAGTCGAGCCTGGGGCTAGCTAGTGAGCAGTTCTTC.

The sample holds many counts of this clonotype. The chain combines TRBV7-9 with TRBJ1-1; D is possibly TRBD1 (5 bases). CDR1 SEHNR and CDR2 FQNEAQ come from the germline V gene (reference sequence). Trimming took off 4 bases at V and 5 bases at J, with 5 bases between the two ends. The CDR3 sequence is 11 residues long. The CDR3 DNA reads as TGTGCCAGCAGCTGGGGGACTGAAGCTTTCTTT. This translates into CASSWGTEAFF. The complete variable domain, with remaining parts taken from reference TRBV7-9 and TRBJ1-1, reads DTGVSQNPRHKITKRGQNVTFRCDPISEHNRLYWYRQTLGQGPEFLTYFQNEAQLEKSRLLSDRFSAERPKGSFSTLEIQRTEQGDSAMYLCASSWGTEAFFGQGTRLTVV.

This clonotype was seen more than once but under ten times. This chain uses TRBV27 with TRBJ1-3; TRBD1 is a possible D gene (6 bases). CDR1 and CDR2 (germline): MNHEY, SMNVEV (reference sequence). This CDR3 is built from 14 residues. V lost 4 bases and J lost 4, with 11 bases in between. For the CDR3, the DNA is TGTGCCAGCAGTTCGCTCGACAGGGGAAACACCATATATTTT. It yields the protein CASSSLDRGNTIYF.

This clonotype occurred once. V gene TRBV19 combines with J gene TRBJ2-1; 7 bases fit TRBD2. V was clipped by 6 bases and J by 0 bases; unmatched bases: 5. CDR1 is LNHDA and CDR2 is SQIVND in the germline V gene (reference sequence). This CDR3 is 15 amino acids long. The CDR3 DNA reads as TGTGCCAGTAGCCTAGCGGTACACTCCTACAATGAGCAGTTCTTC. Its protein product is CASSLAVHSYNEQFF. The full variable domain, with the rest looked up from reference TRBV19 and TRBJ2-1, is DGGITQSPKYLFRKEGQNVTLSCEQNLNHDAMYWYRQDPGQGLRLIYYSQIVNDFQKGDIAEGYSVSREKKESFPLTVTSAQKNPTAFYLCASSLAVHSYNEQFFGPGTRLTVL.